This record looks at one T cell receptor beta chain sequence and its context. Its cognate antigen is unknown. PCR employed 60 Vbeta and 13 Jbeta primers. Assay used: immunoSEQ multiplex PCR; TCRdb lists only in-frame clones, some missing. This table has more than 90,000 clones, around 82% appearing once. The CDR3 is made up of 15 amino acids. V dropped 3 bases and J dropped 4; count of bases not matched to a gene: 1. Germline loops: CDR1 SGHRS, CDR2 YFSETQ. Unrecorded immune exposure was likely among donors, who were nominally healthy when sampled. The sample is drawn from a study of cytomegalovirus exposure and HLA in healthy donors. Study overall: Earlier, 95 million to 120 million unique TCR beta sequences were recovered from about 170 million T cells by an analysis.

Study outcomes and limitations: Later genetic work tied a missense DCLRE1C variant to beta-chain V and J trimming. An analysis that came later showed most CMV-associated TCR beta chains appearing HLA-restricted.

The TCR sequence derives from a woman aged 60-75 years in good health and CMV-seronegative. The chain couples TRBV5-1 to TRBJ2-1, with 13 positions matching TRBD2. The sequencing sample was made of PBMCs. CDR3 protein: CASSSGLAGYNEQFF. DNA of the CDR3: TGCGCCAGCAGCTCGGGACTAGCGGGGTACAATGAGCAGTTCTTC.